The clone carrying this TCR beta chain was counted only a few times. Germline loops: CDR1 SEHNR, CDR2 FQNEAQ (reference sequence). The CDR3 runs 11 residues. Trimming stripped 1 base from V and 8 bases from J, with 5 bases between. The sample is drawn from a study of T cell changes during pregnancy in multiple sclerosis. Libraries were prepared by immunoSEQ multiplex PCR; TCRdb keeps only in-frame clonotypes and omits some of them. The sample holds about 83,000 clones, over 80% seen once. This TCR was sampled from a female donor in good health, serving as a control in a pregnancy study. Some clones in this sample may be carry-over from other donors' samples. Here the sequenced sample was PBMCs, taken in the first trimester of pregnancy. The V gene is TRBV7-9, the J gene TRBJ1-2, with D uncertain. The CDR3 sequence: CASSLERGYTF. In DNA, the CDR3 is TGTGCCAGCAGCTTAGAGCGGGGCTACACCTTC.